The rows below give T cell receptor beta chains drawn from one sample of a study of post-analysis software for immune sequencing data. TCRdb itself ran the PCR reads through MiXCR, one entry per CDR3 protein. The repertoire holds about 810,000 distinct CDR3 sequences, around 53% seen once, with 4.6% in the top ten. The specimen was blood. The receptors derive from a girl aged 10 to 17 with multiple sclerosis. CDR3s include the opening cysteine and the closing phenylalanine or tryptophan. D genes are given only for firm matches. Clone size is stated in some rows and not others, as once, few, many or a class when expanded.

D: -
J: TRBJ1-4
V: TRBV7-2
size: few
DNA: TGTGCCAGCAGCTTAGAAAGTAGGGTGGAGGAAAAACTGTTTTTT
CDR3: CASSLESRVEEKLFF

D: TRBD2
J: TRBJ2-1
V: TRBV10-2
size: -
DNA: TGCGCCACTCAACCTCCGGGACTAGCGAAGAATGAGCAGTTCTTC
CDR3: CATQPPGLAKNEQFF

D: -
J: TRBJ1-1
V: TRBV4-1
size: -
DNA: TGCGCCAGCAGCTGGACAGTGAACACTGAAGCTTTCTTT
CDR3: CASSWTVNTEAFF

D: -
J: TRBJ1-1
V: TRBV5-1
size: -
DNA: TGCGCCAGCAGGGAGGCGAACACTGAAGCTTTCTTT
CDR3: CASREANTEAFF

D: TRBD2
J: TRBJ2-1
V: TRBV4-2
size: -
DNA: TGTGCCAGTAGCCCCCAGCGGGGGGGATACAATGAGCAGTTCTTC
CDR3: CASSPQRGGYNEQFF

D: TRBD2
J: TRBJ2-5
V: TRBV20-1
size: few
DNA: TGCAGTGCTCCCCGGACTAGCGAGACCCAGTACTTC
CDR3: CSAPRTSETQYF

D: -
J: TRBJ2-5
V: TRBV5-1
size: -
DNA: TGCGCCAGCAGCCCGGACAGACTCCCGCTCGGGCAGTACTTC
CDR3: CASSPDRLPLGQYF

D: -
J: TRBJ1-2
V: TRBV12-3/TRBV12-4
size: -
DNA: TGTGCCAGCAGCTACCGGGCCCGGGGCTATGGCTACACCTTC
CDR3: CASSYRARGYGYTF

D: -
J: TRBJ2-7
V: TRBV15
size: -
DNA: TGTGCCACCAGCGGGGGGCGCGGTCCCTACGAGCAGTACTTC
CDR3: CATSGGRGPYEQYF

D: -
J: TRBJ1-1
V: TRBV12-3/TRBV12-4
size: -
DNA: TGTGCCAGCAGTGGACAGTCGTCCGTGACTGAAGCTTTCTTT
CDR3: CASSGQSSVTEAFF

D: TRBD2
J: TRBJ2-7
V: TRBV5-1
size: -
DNA: TGCGCCAGCAGCTTGGGAGTAGCGGGGTCCTACGAGCAGTACTTC
CDR3: CASSLGVAGSYEQYF

D: -
J: TRBJ2-5
V: TRBV20-1
size: -
DNA: TGCAGTGCTAGAGGATCAGAGACCCAGTACTTC
CDR3: CSARGSETQYF

D: -
J: TRBJ2-7
V: TRBV20-1
size: few
DNA: TGCAGTGCTAGAGGCGGGAAAACGGGCGGCGAGCAGTACTTC
CDR3: CSARGGKTGGEQYF

D: -
J: TRBJ2-5
V: TRBV6-1
size: -
DNA: TGTGCCAGCAGCCGGGAAAGTGGGGGCCAAGAGACCCAGTACTTC
CDR3: CASSRESGGQETQYF

D: -
J: TRBJ2-7
V: TRBV7-2
size: -
DNA: TGTGCCAGCAATAGCGGAGGAGCCTACGAGCAGTACTTC
CDR3: CASNSGGAYEQYF

D: TRBD1
J: TRBJ1-2
V: TRBV5-1
size: -
DNA: TGCGCCAGCAGCTTGGCCCGGGACAGCGGCTACACCTTC
CDR3: CASSLARDSGYTF

D: -
J: TRBJ1-6
V: TRBV5-4
size: few
DNA: TGTGCCAGCAGCCCGGGGACGGCCACCCATTCACCCCTCCACTTT
CDR3: CASSPGTATHSPLHF

D: TRBD1
J: TRBJ2-6
V: TRBV10-2
size: -
DNA: TGCGCCAGCAGTGGACAGGGGTCTGGGGCCAACGTCCTGACTTTC
CDR3: CASSGQGSGANVLTF

D: -
J: TRBJ2-7
V: TRBV7-8
size: -
DNA: TGTGCCAGCAGCTTAAGGGCTTCCCCGGGCGTCAATGAGCAGTACTTC
CDR3: CASSLRASPGVNEQYF

D: TRBD2
J: TRBJ2-1
V: TRBV7-9
size: -
DNA: TGTGCCAGCAGCTATTTAGGGACTAGCGGCAATGAGCAGTTCTTC
CDR3: CASSYLGTSGNEQFF

D: -
J: TRBJ2-7
V: TRBV18
size: -
DNA: TGTGCCAGCTCAAATAAGGAGCAGTACTTC
CDR3: CASSNKEQYF

D: TRBD1
J: TRBJ2-1
V: TRBV11-2
size: -
DNA: TGTGCCAGCAGCTTACTCCGTGGGCAGGGGGCGAACAATGAGCAGTTCTTC
CDR3: CASSLLRGQGANNEQFF

D: TRBD2
J: TRBJ2-1
V: TRBV12-3/TRBV12-4
size: -
DNA: TGTGCCAGCAGTTTGGGACTAGCGGGAGGTGTGGCCTACAATGAGCAGTTCTTC
CDR3: CASSLGLAGGVAYNEQFF

D: -
J: TRBJ2-5
V: TRBV15
size: -
DNA: TGTGCCACCAGATGGAGAGAGACCCAGTACTTC
CDR3: CATRWRETQYF

D: -
J: TRBJ2-7
V: TRBV27
size: few
DNA: TGTGCCAGCACCACTCTGGGGGGCTACGAGCAGTACTTC
CDR3: CASTTLGGYEQYF

D: TRBD1
J: TRBJ1-2
V: TRBV25-1
size: -
DNA: TGTGCCAGCAGTAAACCGGGACAGTCTAACTATGGCTACACCTTC
CDR3: CASSKPGQSNYGYTF

D: -
J: TRBJ2-1
V: TRBV29-1
size: -
DNA: TGCAGCGTCCCAGGGCGGGAGCAGTTCTTC
CDR3: CSVPGREQFF